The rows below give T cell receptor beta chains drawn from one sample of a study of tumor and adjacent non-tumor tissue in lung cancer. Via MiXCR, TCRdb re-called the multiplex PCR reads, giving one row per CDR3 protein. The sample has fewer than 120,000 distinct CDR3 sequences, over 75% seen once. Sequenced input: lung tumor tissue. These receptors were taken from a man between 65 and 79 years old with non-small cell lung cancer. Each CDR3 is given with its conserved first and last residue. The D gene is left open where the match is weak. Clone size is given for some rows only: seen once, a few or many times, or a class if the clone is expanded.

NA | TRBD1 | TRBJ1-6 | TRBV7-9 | CVSNLDRGFSALHF | TGTGTCAGCAACTTGGACAGGGGGTTTTCAGCCCTCCACTTT
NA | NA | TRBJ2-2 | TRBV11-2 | CASSLVGTRVAGKLFF | TGTGCCAGCAGCTTAGTGGGCACTAGGGTTGCCGGGAAGCTGTTTTTT
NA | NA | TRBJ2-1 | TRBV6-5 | CASSYAGIGTNEQFF | TGTGCCAGCAGTTATGCCGGGATAGGGACAAATGAGCAGTTCTTC
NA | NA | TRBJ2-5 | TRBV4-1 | CVSSQVLQRNETQYF | TGCGTCAGCAGCCAAGTTCTTCAGCGCAACGAGACCCAGTACTTC
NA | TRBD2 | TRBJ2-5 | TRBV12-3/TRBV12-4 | CVSRGLAGVVGTQYF | TGTGTCAGCAGGGGGCTAGCGGGAGTGGTGGGGACCCAGTACTTC
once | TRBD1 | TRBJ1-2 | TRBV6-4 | CASSDISGTGLLTF | TGTGCCAGCAGTGACATCAGCGGGACAGGCCTTTTGACCTTC
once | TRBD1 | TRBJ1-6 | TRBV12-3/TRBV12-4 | CVSTSGTGGYNLPFHF | TGTGTCAGCACCTCCGGGACAGGGGGCTATAATTTACCGTTCCACTTT
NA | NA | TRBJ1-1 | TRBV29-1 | CSIEGGVTLVAFF | TGTAGCATTGAAGGTGGGGTAACGTTAGTCGCTTTCTTT
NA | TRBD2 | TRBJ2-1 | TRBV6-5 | CTSGGGLAGGEQFF | TGTACCAGCGGTGGGGGACTAGCGGGCGGCGAGCAGTTCTTC
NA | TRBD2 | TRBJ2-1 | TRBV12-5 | CASGSASGGIYNEQFF | TGTGCTAGTGGTTCTGCTAGCGGGGGGATTTACAATGAGCAGTTCTTC
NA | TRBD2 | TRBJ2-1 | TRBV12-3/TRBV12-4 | CACSLTSGLNEQFF | TGTGCCTGCAGTTTAACTAGCGGGCTGAATGAGCAATTCTTC
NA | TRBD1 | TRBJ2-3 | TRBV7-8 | CAGSLGTGVTDTQYF | TGCGCCGGCAGCCTCGGGACAGGGGTTACAGATACGCAGTATTTT
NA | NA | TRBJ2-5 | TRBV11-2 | CASSLGPAGTQETQYF | TGTGCCAGCAGCTTGGGCCCGGCCGGGACACAAGAGACCCAGTACTTC
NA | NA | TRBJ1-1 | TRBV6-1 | CASNERRNLHTEAFF | TGTGCCAGCAATGAACGAAGGAACTTGCATACTGAAGCTTTCTTT
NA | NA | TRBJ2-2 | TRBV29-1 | CSAVLAWGTGELFF | TGTAGCGCTGTCCTAGCGTGGGGCACCGGGGAGCTGTTTTTT
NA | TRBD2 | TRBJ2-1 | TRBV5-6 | CASTKRVGLAAEQFF | TGTGCCAGCACCAAAAGAGTCGGACTAGCGGCTGAGCAGTTCTTC
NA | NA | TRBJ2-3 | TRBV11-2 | CASTGTDTQYF | TGTGCCAGCACGGGGACAGATACGCAGTATTTT
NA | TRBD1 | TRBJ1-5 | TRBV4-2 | CASGLQGTGDQPQHF | TGCGCCAGCGGCCTTCAAGGGACAGGGGATCAACCCCAGCATTTT
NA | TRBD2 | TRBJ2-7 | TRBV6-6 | CANSTPSGSFDGQYF | TGTGCCAACTCTACCCCTAGCGGGAGTTTTGACGGGCAGTACTTC
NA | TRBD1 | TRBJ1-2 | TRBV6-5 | CASGYVQGGGYTF | TGTGCCAGCGGTTACGTACAGGGGGGTGGCTACACCTTC
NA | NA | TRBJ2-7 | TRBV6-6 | CASSYSRGYDQYF | TGTGCCAGTAGTTACTCTCGGGGCTACGATCAGTACTTC
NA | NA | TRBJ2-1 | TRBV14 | CASSPYGGAEQFF | TGTGCTAGCAGCCCATATGGCGGGGCTGAGCAGTTCTTC
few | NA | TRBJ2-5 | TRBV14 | CASSQAGTQHF | TGTGCCAGCAGCCAAGCGGGAACTCAGCATTTC
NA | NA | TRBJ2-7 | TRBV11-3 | CASSPITISVYEQYF | TGTGCCAGCAGCCCGATAACAATTTCCGTCTACGAGCAGTACTTC
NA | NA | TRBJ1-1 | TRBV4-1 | CASSQVGVRTESFF | TGCGCCAGCAGCCAAGTGGGGGTTCGCACTGAATCTTTCTTT
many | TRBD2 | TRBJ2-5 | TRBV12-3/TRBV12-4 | CASSLTSGGLVETQYF | TGTGCCAGCAGTTTAACTAGCGGAGGTCTGGTCGAGACCCAGTACTTC
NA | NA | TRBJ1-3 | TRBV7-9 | CASSLTGARGITIYF | TGTGCCAGCAGCCTAACAGGAGCACGTGGAATCACCATATATTTT
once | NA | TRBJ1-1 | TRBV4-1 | CASSTQGGIQAFF | TGCGCCAGCAGCACCCAGGGTGGCATTCAAGCTTTCTTT
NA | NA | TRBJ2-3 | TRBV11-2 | CVSSLTQGGSTDTQYF | TGTGTCAGCAGCTTAACTCAGGGTGGAAGCACTGATACGCAGTATTTC
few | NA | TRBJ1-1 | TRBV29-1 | CSVPEPEAQAGIAEALF | TGCAGCGTTCCTGAGCCCGAGGCTCAGGCGGGGATCGCTGAAGCTCTCTTT
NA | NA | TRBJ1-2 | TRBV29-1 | CSAEEYVQGHTNFGYTF | TGCAGCGCTGAAGAGTACGTTCAAGGCCATACTAACTTTGGCTACACCTTC
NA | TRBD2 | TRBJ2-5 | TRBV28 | CASSFLTGGTQELDPLGTQDF | TGTGCCAGCAGTTTCCTAACGGGGGGGACACAGGAACTGGACCCCCTAGGGACCCAGGACTTC
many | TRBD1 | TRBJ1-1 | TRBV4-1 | CASSQGQGWNTEAFF | TGCGCCAGCAGCCAAGGACAGGGCTGGAACACTGAAGCTTTCTTT
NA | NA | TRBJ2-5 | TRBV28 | CASIFNVYRATETHYF | TGTGCCAGCATTTTTAATGTTTACCGTGCCACAGAGACCCATTACTTC
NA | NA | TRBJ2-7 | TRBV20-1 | CSAVRVLYEQYF | TGCAGTGCCGTTAGGGTCCTGTACGAGCAGTACTTC
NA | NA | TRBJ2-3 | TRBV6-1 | CASSSQGTDGQYF | TGTGCCAGCAGTTCACAGGGCACAGATGGGCAGTATTTT
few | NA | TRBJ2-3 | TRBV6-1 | CASSHTDTQYF | TGTGCCAGCAGCCACACAGATACGCAGTATTTT
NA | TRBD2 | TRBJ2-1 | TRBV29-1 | CSVEAGGETQFF | TGTAGCGTTGAGGCGGGGGGAGAGACCCAGTTCTTC
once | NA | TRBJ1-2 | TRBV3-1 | CASSQEQKLYYGYTF | TGTGCCAGCAGCCAGGAACAGAAGCTTTACTATGGCTACACATTC
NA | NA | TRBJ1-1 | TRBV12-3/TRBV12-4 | CASSLVVMNIEAFF | TGTGCCAGCAGTTTAGTGGTGATGAACATTGAAGCTTTCTTT
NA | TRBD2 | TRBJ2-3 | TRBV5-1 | CASSTSGVSTDIQYF | TGCGCCAGCAGCACGAGCGGGGTGAGCACAGATATACAGTATTTT
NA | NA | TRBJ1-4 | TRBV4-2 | CTGSQVSLGVANEKLLF | TGTACCGGCAGCCAGGTATCGTTGGGGGTAGCTAATGAAAAATTGCTTTTT
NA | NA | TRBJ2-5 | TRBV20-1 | CSALTSSRWETQYF | TGCAGTGCTCTTACATCGTCGCGTTGGGAGACCCAGTACTTC
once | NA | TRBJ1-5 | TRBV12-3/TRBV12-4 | CASGLANQSQHF | TGTGCCAGCGGTTTAGCCAATCAGTCCCAGCATTTT
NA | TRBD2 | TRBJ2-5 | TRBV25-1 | CARSPASGKETQYF | TGTGCCAGGAGCCCGGCTAGCGGAAAAGAGACCCAATACTTC
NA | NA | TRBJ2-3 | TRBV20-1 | CSARYAFRIVTQYF | TGCAGTGCTAGATATGCTTTCCGCATAGTTACGCAGTATTTT
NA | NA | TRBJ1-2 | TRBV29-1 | CSVVHYLSSGEDDYTF | TGCAGCGTCGTCCACTATCTATCCTCGGGAGAAGATGACTACACCTTC
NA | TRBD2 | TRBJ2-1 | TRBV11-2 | CASSRRLAARDEQFF | TGTGCCAGCAGCCGTCGACTAGCGGCAAGGGATGAGCAGTTCTTC
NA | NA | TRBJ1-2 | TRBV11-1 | CASSLYKCGHTF | TGTGCCAGCAGCTTATACAAATGTGGCCACACCTTC
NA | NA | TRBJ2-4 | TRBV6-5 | CASRGGRLVKNIQYF | TGTGCGAGCAGGGGCGGTCGCCTAGTCAAAAACATTCAGTACTTC
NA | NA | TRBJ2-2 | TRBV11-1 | CANSLGGGNTGELFF | TGTGCCAACAGCTTAGGGGGTGGGAACACCGGGGAGCTGTTTTTT
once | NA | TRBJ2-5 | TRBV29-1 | CSVQGLTARTYF | TGCAGCGTACAAGGACTCACGGCTCGTACCTACTTC
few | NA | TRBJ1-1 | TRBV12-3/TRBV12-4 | CASMGSEAFF | TGTGCCAGCATGGGGAGTGAAGCTTTCTTT
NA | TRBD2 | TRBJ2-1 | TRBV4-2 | CASSPDPGLAVGEHFF | TGTGCCAGCAGCCCAGATCCCGGGCTAGCGGTTGGAGAGCACTTCTTC
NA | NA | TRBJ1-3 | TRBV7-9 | CANSLMRAFSGNTIYF | TGTGCCAACAGTTTAATGAGGGCATTCTCTGGAAACACCATATATTTT
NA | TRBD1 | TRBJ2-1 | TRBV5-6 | CASSFVQDRGRNRRFF | TGTGCCAGCAGTTTTGTCCAGGACAGGGGGAGAAATCGACGGTTCTTC
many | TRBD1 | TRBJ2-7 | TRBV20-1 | CSATRGLIHEQYF | TGCAGTGCAACCAGGGGGCTGATTCACGAGCAGTACTTC